This passage covers 22 T cell receptor beta chains from one sample sequenced in a study of shared clonotypes between healthy human individuals. Repertoires were generated with immunoSEQ multiplex PCR, while TCRdb's copy carries only in-frame clones and drops some. The sample includes approximately 1.5 million clones, about 98% seen only once; the top ten take 0.4% to 0.45%. Sequences were obtained from naive CD4+ T cells sorted from blood. This sample's subset: CD45RA+ positively selected. These receptors were obtained from a man aged 25 to 40 in good health.

The chain couples TRBV6-1 to TRBJ2-6; 10 bases fit TRBD1. The CDR3 is made up of 14 amino acids. The V gene end was trimmed by 7 bases and the J gene end by 9 bases; junction bases not matched to a gene: 6. Germline V gene data show CDR1 as MNHNS and CDR2 as SASEGT. The CDR3 is CASKGTGEDNVLTF. CDR3 DNA sequence: TGTGCCAGCAAAGGGACAGGGGAGGACAACGTCCTGACTTTC.

The sample holds one count of this clone. The rearrangement uses TRBV25-1 and TRBJ2-5; 12 nucleotides agree with TRBD2. The CDR3 consists of 16 residues. Per the germline V gene, CDR1 is MGHDK and CDR2 is SYGVNS. Trimming took 4 bases from V and 5 from J; bases not matched to a gene: 8. CDR3 DNA sequence: TGTGCCAGCAGTGTGGGACTAGCGGGTGGTAGGGAGACCCAGTACTTC. Protein sequence: CASSVGLAGGRETQYF.

This clone was seen only once. This chain connects TRBV6-5 to TRBJ1-1; D might be TRBD1 (5 bases). Germline CDR1 and CDR2: MNHEY and SVGAGI. V was pared by 0 bases and J by 6 bases, with 17 bases between. The length of the CDR3 is 16 residues. CDR3 coding DNA: TGTGCCAGCAGTTACTCGATTCACCGACCGGGGGCTGAAGCTTTCTTT. The encoded protein is CASSYSIHRPGAEAFF.

The J gene is TRBJ1-1, the V gene TRBV18; a weak D match, TRBD1 (5 bases). Germline values: CDR1 KGHSH, CDR2 LQKENI. This CDR3 comprises 13 residues. The ends were cut back, 6 bases at V and 1 base at J, with 9 bases in the middle. This CDR3 reads CASSQGSNTEAFF. Here the CDR3 DNA reads TGTGCCAGCTCCCAGGGTTCGAACACTGAAGCTTTCTTT. The variable domain in full, completed from reference TRBV18 and TRBJ1-1, reads NAGVMQNPRHLVRRRGQEARLRCSPMKGHSHVYWYRQLPEEGLKFMVYLQKENIIDESGMPKERFSAEFPKEGPSILRIQQVVRGDSAAYFCASSQGSNTEAFFGQGTRLTVV.

The chain is built from TRBV6-5 and TRBJ2-1, with 8 bases fitting TRBD1. Looked up from germline, CDR1 is MNHEY and CDR2 is SVGAGI. The ends lost 8 bases at V and 5 bases at J; junction bases unmatched: 14. This CDR3 comprises 16 residues. The CDR3, as DNA: TGTGCCAGCGGTTCTGAATGGCAGGGGGCGGACAATGAGCAGTTCTTC. Its translation: CASGSEWQGADNEQFF.

This clone has just one count. The chain links TRBV15 to TRBJ1-4, with 8 bases that match TRBD1. There are 19 residues in the CDR3. With 0 bases clipped from V and 10 bases from J, the junction kept 19 bases outside the gene matches. Germline assignment: CDR1 LNHNV and CDR2 YYDKDF (reference sequence). The CDR3 spells CATSRDLGQAGSIGGKLFF. CDR3 in DNA: TGTGCCACCAGCAGAGATTTGGGACAGGCGGGGTCAATCGGGGGAAAACTGTTTTTT.

The CDR3 DNA sequence: TGTGCCAGCTCACCAGAGCGGACCACAGATACGCAGTATTTT. It translates to CASSPERTTDTQYF. The chain carries TRBV18 and TRBJ2-3, with D maybe TRBD2 (5 bases). Trimming cost V 2 bases and J 2 bases, with 8 bases left between them. This CDR3 contains 14 residues. Germline V gives CDR1 KGHSH, CDR2 LQKENI. The variable domain in full, completed from reference TRBV18 and TRBJ2-3, reads NAGVMQNPRHLVRRRGQEARLRCSPMKGHSHVYWYRQLPEEGLKFMVYLQKENIIDESGMPKERFSAEFPKEGPSILRIQQVVRGDSAAYFCASSPERTTDTQYFGPGTRLTVL.

The chain recombines TRBV10-3 with TRBJ2-7, with TRBD2 matching over 9 bases. Germline-derived CDR1 and CDR2 are ENHRY and SYGVKD. V trimming: 6 bases; J trimming: 5 bases; junction bases outside the gene matches: 8. The CDR3 contains 14 residues. CDR3 loop: CAISFSGSPDEQYF. Here the CDR3 DNA reads TGTGCCATCAGCTTTAGCGGGAGTCCCGACGAGCAGTACTTC.

V gene TRBV4-3 combines with J gene TRBJ2-7; 7 positions agree with TRBD2. Germline-derived CDR1 and CDR2 are LGHNA and YSLEER. This CDR3 is 15 amino acids long. Germline trimming cut 0 bases from V and 2 bases from J; bases unmatched to any gene: 4. The CDR3 here is CASSQELADTYEQYF. Here the CDR3 DNA reads TGCGCCAGCAGCCAAGAGCTAGCGGATACCTACGAGCAGTACTTC.

This chain links TRBV18 with TRBJ1-2, with D unclear. The CDR3 extends over 16 amino acids. The V end was cut by 3 bases, the J end by 7 bases, with 21 bases between. CDR1 is KGHSH and CDR2 is LQKENI in the germline V gene. Written as DNA, the CDR3 is TGTGCCAGCTCACCCCTTGACACCAGTAACCTAAGTGGCTACACCTTC. This gives the protein CASSPLDTSNLSGYTF.

The chain uses TRBV5-1 and TRBJ2-7; D is possibly TRBD1 (5 bases). CDR1 and CDR2 (germline): SGHRS, YFSETQ. This CDR3 comprises 14 residues. The V gene lost 4 bases and the J gene lost 3 bases, with 14 bases spanning the gap. In DNA, the CDR3 is TGCGCCAGCAGCCCCGTGATGGGGCTCTACGAGCAGTACTTC. Encoded protein: CASSPVMGLYEQYF.

Worth noting for this clone: Distinct nucleotide sequences in the sample also encode this CDR3. The rearrangement uses TRBV20-1 and TRBJ2-5; D assignment may be TRBD1 or TRBD2 (5 bases each). CDR3 length: 10 residues. Trimming pared 6 bases from V and 5 bases from J, leaving 7 bases between. Germline V gene sequence: CDR1 DFQATT, CDR2 SNEGSKA (reference sequence). This CDR3 is CSAGTETQYF. The CDR3 nucleotides read TGCAGTGCCGGGACGGAGACCCAGTACTTC.

A word on this clone: Other DNA sequences from this sample encode an identical CDR3 as well. The genes are TRBV7-8 and TRBJ1-1; D is unclear. This CDR3 is built from 13 residues. V lost 6 bases to trimming and J lost 0 bases, with 8 bases between them. Germline V gives CDR1 SGHVS, CDR2 FQNEAQ. This CDR3 is CASSLDMNTEAFF. CDR3 in DNA: TGTGCCAGCAGTTTGGATATGAACACTGAAGCTTTCTTT.

J is TRBJ2-2 and V is TRBV7-5; the DNA was not used to check the table's D call, TRBD1. TRBV7-5 is a listed pseudogene. The CDR3 contains 18 residues. The chain's CDR3 is CVRSPRVGQGCLSGELFF. CDR3 sequence (DNA): TGTGTCAGAAGCCCTCGGGTGGGACAGGGCTGTTTGTCCGGGGAGCTGTTTTTT.

With respect to this clone: Other DNA sequences in this sample translate to the same CDR3. The chain couples TRBV28 to TRBJ1-2; no reliable D call. The V end was cut by 5 bases, the J end by 2 bases, with 9 bases between. In germline, CDR1 is MDHEN, CDR2 SYDVKM. CDR3 length: 13 residues. CDR3 sequence (DNA): TGTGCCAGCAGTCTGGGCAGCAACTATGGCTACACCTTC. Translating it yields CASSLGSNYGYTF.

The V gene is TRBV5-1, the J gene TRBJ2-3; D ambiguous. The CDR3 contains 13 residues. Germline V gene sequence: CDR1 SGHRS, CDR2 YFSETQ. V lost 0 bases and J lost 2, with 4 bases in between. CDR3: CASSLGNTDTQYF. The DNA of the CDR3 is TGCGCCAGCAGCTTGGGGAACACAGATACGCAGTATTTT.

V gene TRBV7-2 combines with J gene TRBJ1-4, with D possibly being TRBD1 (6 bases). This CDR3 region has 15 residues. V was cut by 3 bases and J by 4 bases, with 12 bases left in between. The germline CDR1 and CDR2 sequences are SGHTA and FQGNSA. CDR3 loop: CASSFTQGYNEKLFF. DNA for the CDR3: TGTGCCAGCAGCTTTACACAGGGTTATAATGAAAAACTGTTTTTT.

The rearrangement joins TRBV30 to TRBJ1-3; D is ambiguous. There are 11 residues in the CDR3. CDR1 GTSNPN and CDR2 SVGIG come from the germline V gene (reference sequence). Trimming cost V 7 bases and J 0 bases, with 4 bases left between them. The CDR3 is CAFGSGNTIYF. The DNA for the CDR3 is TGTGCCTTCGGCTCTGGAAACACCATATATTTT.

The chain employs TRBV9 and TRBJ2-1; TRBD2 might be the D (5 bases). The length of the CDR3 is 18 residues. Trimming pared 3 bases from V and 0 bases from J, leaving 19 bases between. CDR1 and CDR2 from the germline V gene are SGDLS and YYNGEE. The CDR3 here is CASSAPDSGRSSYNEQFF. The CDR3 coding sequence is TGTGCCAGCAGCGCCCCGGACTCTGGACGGAGCTCCTACAATGAGCAGTTCTTC.

V is TRBV7-7 and J is TRBJ2-1; 7 bases fit TRBD2. The CDR3 extends over 13 amino acids. The V gene end was trimmed by 0 bases and the J gene end by 7 bases; junction bases not matched to a gene: 0. CDR1 SSHAT and CDR2 FNYEAQ come from the germline V gene (reference sequence). The DNA of the CDR3 is TGTGCCAGCAGCTTAGCGGGGGGGAATGAGCAGTTCTTC. The encoded protein is CASSLAGGNEQFF.

Worth noting for this clone: Distinct nucleotide sequences in the sample also encode this CDR3. V usage is TRBV5-4 and J usage is TRBJ2-3; TRBD1 matches at 7 bases. CDR1 is SGHNT, CDR2 YYREEE, per germline (reference sequence). The CDR3 contains 13 residues. V lost 3 bases, J lost 3 bases, and 1 base stayed unmatched. Here the CDR3 reads CASSSTGTDTQYF. In nucleotides, the CDR3 is TGTGCCAGCAGCTCGACAGGGACAGATACGCAGTATTTT.

CDR3 amino acids: CATSTSGRALLTDTQYF. The CDR3 DNA sequence: TGTGCCACTTCGACTAGCGGGAGGGCCTTGCTTACAGATACGCAGTATTTT. The chain joins TRBV28 to TRBJ2-3; TRBD2 matches 14 bases. This CDR3 is 17 amino acids long. Germline-derived CDR1 and CDR2 are MDHEN and SYDVKM. Trimming removed 10 bases from V and 3 bases from J; junction bases left unmatched: 12. Based on the CDR3 plus reference TRBV28 and TRBJ2-3, the full variable domain is DVKVTQSSRYLVKRTGEKVFLECVQDMDHENMFWYRQDPGLGLRLIYFSYDVKMKEKGDIPEGYSVSREKKERFSLILESASTNQTSMYLCATSTSGRALLTDTQYFGPGTRLTVL.